A selection of T cell receptor beta chains follows, all from one sample in a study of cytomegalovirus exposure and HLA in healthy donors. The protocol was immunoSEQ multiplex PCR, while the TCRdb copy is restricted to in-frame clones and leaves out a portion. The sample shows around 150,000 clones, 79% of them seen only once. Sequencing was done on a sample of PBMCs. These receptors originate from a man aged 50 to 59 in good health and CMV-seropositive. The conserved cysteine and the conserved F or W are not part of the CDR3 here.

TRBV18,ASSPQGLFYEQY
TRBV4-1,ASSQAGGFSYEQY
TRBV10-3,AIRGEPDTSLYGYT
TRBV19,ASRDRPNTEAF
TRBV18,ASSLNQGAGYNEQF
TRBV11-1,ASSLDPMDRGNYGYT
TRBV28,ASSLGGQETQY
TRBV6-1,ASSEEAGGYNEQF
TRBV11-2,ASSDRGATGELF
TRBV5-6,ASSLDRGSSNQPQH
TRBV2,ASRNRGNEQF
TRBV29-1,SVEDLWTPRDTQY
TRBV7-3,ASSSGNAGELF
TRBV6-1,ASSEVASQFPGYNEQF
TRBV28,ASRPRQGTKNIQY
TRBV25-1,ASSDRDRSSGANVLT
TRBV28,ASSLGQVLNTDTQY